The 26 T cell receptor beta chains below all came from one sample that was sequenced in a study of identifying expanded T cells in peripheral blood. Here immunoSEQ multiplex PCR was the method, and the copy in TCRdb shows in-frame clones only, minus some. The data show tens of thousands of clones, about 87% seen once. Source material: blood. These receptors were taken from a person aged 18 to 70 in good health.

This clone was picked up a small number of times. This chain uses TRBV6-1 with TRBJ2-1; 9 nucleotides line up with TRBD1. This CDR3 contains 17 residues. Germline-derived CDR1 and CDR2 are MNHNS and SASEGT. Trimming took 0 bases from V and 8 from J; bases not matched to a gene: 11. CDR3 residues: CASSEATGTGNLDEQFF. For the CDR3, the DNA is TGTGCCAGCAGTGAAGCCACCGGGACAGGGAATCTAGATGAGCAGTTCTTC.

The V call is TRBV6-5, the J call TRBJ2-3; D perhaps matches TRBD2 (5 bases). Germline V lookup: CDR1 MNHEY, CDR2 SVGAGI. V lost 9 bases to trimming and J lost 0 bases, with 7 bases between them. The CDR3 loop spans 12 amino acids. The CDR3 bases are TGTGCCAGTTGGACTAGCACAGATACGCAGTATTTT. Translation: CASWTSTDTQYF.

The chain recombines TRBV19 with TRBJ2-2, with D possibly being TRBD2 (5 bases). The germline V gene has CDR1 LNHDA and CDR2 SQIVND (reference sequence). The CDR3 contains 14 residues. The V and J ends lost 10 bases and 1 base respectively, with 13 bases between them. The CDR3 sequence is CATHPRGNTGELFF. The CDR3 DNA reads TGTGCCACCCACCCCCGGGGGAACACCGGGGAGCTGTTTTTT.

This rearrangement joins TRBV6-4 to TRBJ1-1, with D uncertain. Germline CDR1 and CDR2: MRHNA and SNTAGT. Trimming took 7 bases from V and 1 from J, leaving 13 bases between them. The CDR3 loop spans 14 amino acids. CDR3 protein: CASIGRGGNTEAFF. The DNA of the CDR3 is TGTGCCAGCATTGGGCGGGGAGGGAACACTGAAGCTTTCTTT.

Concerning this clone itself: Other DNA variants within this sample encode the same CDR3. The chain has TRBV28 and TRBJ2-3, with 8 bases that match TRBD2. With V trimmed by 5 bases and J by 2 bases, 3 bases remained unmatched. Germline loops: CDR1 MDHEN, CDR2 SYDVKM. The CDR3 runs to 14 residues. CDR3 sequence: CASSDGGVTDTQYF. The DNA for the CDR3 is TGTGCCAGCAGTGACGGGGGGGTCACAGATACGCAGTATTTT. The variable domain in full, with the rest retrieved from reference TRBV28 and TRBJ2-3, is DVKVTQSSRYLVKRTGEKVFLECVQDMDHENMFWYRQDPGLGLRLIYFSYDVKMKEKGDIPEGYSVSREKKERFSLILESASTNQTSMYLCASSDGGVTDTQYFGPGTRLTVL.

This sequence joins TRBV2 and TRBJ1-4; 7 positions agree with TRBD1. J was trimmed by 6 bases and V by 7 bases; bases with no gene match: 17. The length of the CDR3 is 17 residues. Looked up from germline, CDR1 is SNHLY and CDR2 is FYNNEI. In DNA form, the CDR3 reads TGTGCCAGCACCGACCCACCAGGGGGTGGGGGTTATGAAAAACTGTTTTTT. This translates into CASTDPPGGGGYEKLFF.

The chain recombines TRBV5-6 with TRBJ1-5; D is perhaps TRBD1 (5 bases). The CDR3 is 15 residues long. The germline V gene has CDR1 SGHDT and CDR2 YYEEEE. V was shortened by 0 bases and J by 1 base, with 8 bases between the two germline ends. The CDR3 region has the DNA TGTGCCAGCAGCTTGGGGGGCTGGAGCAATCAGCCCCAGCATTTT. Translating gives CASSLGGWSNQPQHF.

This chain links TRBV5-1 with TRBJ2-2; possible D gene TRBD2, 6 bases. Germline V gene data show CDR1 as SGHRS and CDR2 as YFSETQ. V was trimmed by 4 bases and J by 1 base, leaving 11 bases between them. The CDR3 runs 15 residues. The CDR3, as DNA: TGCGCCAGCAGCCCCGGGACTTTGAACACCGGGGAGCTGTTTTTT. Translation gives CASSPGTLNTGELFF.

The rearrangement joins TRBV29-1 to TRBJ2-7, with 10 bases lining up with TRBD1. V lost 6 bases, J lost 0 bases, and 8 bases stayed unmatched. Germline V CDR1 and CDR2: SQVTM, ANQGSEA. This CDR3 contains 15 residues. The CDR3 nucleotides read TGCAGCGTAGCCCATAGACAGGGGGCCTCCTACGAGCAGTACTTC. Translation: CSVAHRQGASYEQYF.

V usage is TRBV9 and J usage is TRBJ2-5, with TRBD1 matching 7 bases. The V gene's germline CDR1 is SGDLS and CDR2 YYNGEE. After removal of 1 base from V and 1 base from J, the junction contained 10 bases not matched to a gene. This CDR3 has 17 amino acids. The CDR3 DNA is TGTGCCAGCAGCGTATCTACCCTGACAGGGCCCCAAGAGACCCAGTACTTC. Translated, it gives CASSVSTLTGPQETQYF. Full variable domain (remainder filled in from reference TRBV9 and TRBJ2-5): DSGVTQTPKHLITATGQRVTLRCSPRSGDLSVYWYQQSLDQGLQFLIQYYNGEERAKGNILERFSAQQFPDLHSELNLSSLELGDSALYFCASSVSTLTGPQETQYFGPGTRLLVL.

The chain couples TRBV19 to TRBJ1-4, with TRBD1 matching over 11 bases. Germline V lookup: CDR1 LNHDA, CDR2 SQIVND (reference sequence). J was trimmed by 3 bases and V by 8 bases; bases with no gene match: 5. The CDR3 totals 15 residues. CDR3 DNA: TGTGCCAGTTCCGGGACAGGGGGTCCTAATGAAAAACTGTTTTTT. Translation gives CASSGTGGPNEKLFF.

This chain's CDR3 is CATSRGLLGTYEQYF. CDR3 nucleotide sequence: TGTGCCACCAGCAGAGGATTGTTGGGGACCTACGAGCAGTACTTC. This chain connects TRBV15 to TRBJ2-7; D remains ambiguous. The CDR3 runs 15 residues. The germline V gene has CDR1 LNHNV and CDR2 YYDKDF (reference sequence). Trimming took 1 base from V and 2 from J, leaving 12 bases between them.

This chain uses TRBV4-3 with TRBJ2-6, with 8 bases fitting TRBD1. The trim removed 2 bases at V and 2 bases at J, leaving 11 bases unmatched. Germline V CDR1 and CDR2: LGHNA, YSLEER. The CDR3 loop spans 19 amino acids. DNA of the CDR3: TGCGCCAGCAGCCAACAAAGGCCAGGGGGCGCCCCTGGGGCCAACGTCCTGACTTTC. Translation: CASSQQRPGGAPGANVLTF.

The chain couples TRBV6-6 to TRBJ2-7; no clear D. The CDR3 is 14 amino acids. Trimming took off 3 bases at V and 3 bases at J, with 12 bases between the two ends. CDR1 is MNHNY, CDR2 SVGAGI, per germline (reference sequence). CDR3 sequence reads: CASSYGSSVYEQYF. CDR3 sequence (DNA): TGTGCCAGCAGTTATGGTAGCTCAGTCTACGAGCAGTACTTC.

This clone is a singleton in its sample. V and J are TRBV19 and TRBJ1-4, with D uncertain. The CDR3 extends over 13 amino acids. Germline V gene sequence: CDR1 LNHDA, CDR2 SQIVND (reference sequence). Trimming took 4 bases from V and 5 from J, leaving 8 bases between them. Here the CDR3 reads CASSRAENEKLFF. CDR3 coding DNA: TGTGCCAGTAGTAGGGCGGAGAATGAAAAACTGTTTTTT.

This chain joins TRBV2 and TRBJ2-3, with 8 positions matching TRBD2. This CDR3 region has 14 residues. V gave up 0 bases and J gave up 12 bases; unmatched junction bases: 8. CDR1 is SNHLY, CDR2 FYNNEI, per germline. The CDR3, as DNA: TGTGCCAGCAGTGAAGCGCCGGGGGGGTATGCTCAGTATTTT. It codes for CASSEAPGGYAQYF.

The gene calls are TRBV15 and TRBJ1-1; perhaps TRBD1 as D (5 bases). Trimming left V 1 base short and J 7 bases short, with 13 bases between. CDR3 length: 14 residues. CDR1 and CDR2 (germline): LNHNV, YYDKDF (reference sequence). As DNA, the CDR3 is TGTGCCACCAGCAGAGTAGGAGGGGCAAGTGAAGCTTTCTTT. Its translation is CATSRVGGASEAFF.

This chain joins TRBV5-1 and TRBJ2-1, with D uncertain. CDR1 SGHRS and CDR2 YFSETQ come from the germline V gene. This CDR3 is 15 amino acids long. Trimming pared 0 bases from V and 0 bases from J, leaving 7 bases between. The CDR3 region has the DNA TGCGCCAGCAGCTTGGGTTCCCTCTCCTACAATGAGCAGTTCTTC. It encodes CASSLGSLSYNEQFF.

Written as DNA, the CDR3 is TGCGCCAGCAAAGCCGGGACCGCCAACACAGATACGCAGTATTTT. Translating it yields CASKAGTANTDTQYF. This chain links TRBV5-1 with TRBJ2-3, with D perhaps assigned TRBD1 or TRBD2 (5 bases each). CDR1 is SGHRS, CDR2 YFSETQ, per germline. Trimming left V 6 bases short and J 2 bases short, with 16 bases between. This CDR3 comprises 15 residues.

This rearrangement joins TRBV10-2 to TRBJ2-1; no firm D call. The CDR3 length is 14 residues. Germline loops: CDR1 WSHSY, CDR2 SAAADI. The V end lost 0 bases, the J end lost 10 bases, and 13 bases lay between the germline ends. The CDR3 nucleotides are TGCGCCAGCAGTGAGTCGGGTTCTGGGTCCGAGCAGTTCTTC. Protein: CASSESGSGSEQFF.

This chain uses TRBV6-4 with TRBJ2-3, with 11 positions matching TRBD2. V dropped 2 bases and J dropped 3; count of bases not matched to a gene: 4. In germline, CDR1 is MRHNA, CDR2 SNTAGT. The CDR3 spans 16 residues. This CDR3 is CASSDETSGGTDTQYF. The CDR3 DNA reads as TGTGCCAGCAGTGACGAAACTAGCGGGGGAACAGATACGCAGTATTTT.

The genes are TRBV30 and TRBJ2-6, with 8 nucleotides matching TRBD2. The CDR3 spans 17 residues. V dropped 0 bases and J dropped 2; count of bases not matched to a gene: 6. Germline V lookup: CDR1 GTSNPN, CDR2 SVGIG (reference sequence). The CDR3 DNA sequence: TGTGCCTGGAGTGTACTCCCGGGGGGGCCTGGGGCCAACGTCCTGACTTTC. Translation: CAWSVLPGGPGANVLTF.

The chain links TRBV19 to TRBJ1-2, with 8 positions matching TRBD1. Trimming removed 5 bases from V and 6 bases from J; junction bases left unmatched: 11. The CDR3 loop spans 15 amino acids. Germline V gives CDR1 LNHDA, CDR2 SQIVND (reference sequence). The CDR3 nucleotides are TGTGCCAGTAGTCCGGGGGACAGGCGCCTGGATGGCTACACCTTC. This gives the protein CASSPGDRRLDGYTF.

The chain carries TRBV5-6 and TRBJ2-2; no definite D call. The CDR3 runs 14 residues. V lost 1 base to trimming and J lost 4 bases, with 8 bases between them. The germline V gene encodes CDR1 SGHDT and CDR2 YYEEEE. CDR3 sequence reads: CASSLNQFTGELFF. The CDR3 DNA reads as TGTGCCAGCAGCTTGAATCAGTTCACCGGGGAGCTGTTTTTT.

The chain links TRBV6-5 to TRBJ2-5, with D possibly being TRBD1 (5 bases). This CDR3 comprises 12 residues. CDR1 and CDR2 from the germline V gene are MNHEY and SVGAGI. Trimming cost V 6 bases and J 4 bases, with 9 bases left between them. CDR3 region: CASRSQGETQYF. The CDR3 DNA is TGTGCCAGCAGAAGCCAGGGAGAGACCCAGTACTTC.

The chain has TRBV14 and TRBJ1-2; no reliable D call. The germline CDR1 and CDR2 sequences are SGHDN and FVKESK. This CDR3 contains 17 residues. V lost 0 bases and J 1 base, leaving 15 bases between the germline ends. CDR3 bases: TGTGCCAGCAGCCAAGAGATGATGGCGGAATTTAACTATGGCTACACCTTC. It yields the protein CASSQEMMAEFNYGYTF.